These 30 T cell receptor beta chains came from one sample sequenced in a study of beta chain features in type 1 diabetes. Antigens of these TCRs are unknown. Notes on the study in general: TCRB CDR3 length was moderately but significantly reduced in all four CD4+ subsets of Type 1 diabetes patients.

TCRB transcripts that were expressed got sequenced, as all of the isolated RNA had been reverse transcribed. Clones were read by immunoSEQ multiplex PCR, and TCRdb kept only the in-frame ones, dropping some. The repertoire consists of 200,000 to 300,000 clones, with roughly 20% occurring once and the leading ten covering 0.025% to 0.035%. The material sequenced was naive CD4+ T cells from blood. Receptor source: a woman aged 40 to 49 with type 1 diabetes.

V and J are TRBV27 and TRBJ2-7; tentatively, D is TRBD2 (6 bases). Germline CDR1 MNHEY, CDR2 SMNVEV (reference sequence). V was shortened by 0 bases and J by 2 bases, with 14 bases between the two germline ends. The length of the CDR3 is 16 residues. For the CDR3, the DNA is TGTGCCAGCAGTTTATCCGGCGGGATCCTGCCCTACGAGCAGTACTTC. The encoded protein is CASSLSGGILPYEQYF.

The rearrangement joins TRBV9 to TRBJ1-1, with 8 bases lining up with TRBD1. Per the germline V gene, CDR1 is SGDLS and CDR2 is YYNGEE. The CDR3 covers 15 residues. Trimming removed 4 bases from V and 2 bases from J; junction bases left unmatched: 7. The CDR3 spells CASSLTGDPNTEAFF. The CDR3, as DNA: TGTGCCAGCAGCCTGACAGGGGACCCAAACACTGAAGCTTTCTTT.

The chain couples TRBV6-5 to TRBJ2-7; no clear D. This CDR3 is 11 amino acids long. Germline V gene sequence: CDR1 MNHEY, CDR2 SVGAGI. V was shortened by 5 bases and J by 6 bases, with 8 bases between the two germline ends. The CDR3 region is CASSHAGEQYF. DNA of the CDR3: TGTGCCAGCAGTCACGCAGGCGAGCAGTACTTC.

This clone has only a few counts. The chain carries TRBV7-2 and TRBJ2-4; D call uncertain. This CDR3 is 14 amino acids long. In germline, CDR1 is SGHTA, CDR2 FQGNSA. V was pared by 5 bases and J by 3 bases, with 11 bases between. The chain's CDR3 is CASSRLDGKNIQYF. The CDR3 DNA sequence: TGTGCCAGCAGCCGCCTAGATGGCAAAAACATTCAGTACTTC. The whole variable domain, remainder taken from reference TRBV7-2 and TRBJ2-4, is GAGVSQSPSNKVTEKGKDVELRCDPISGHTALYWYRQSLGQGLEFLIYFQGNSAPDKSGLPSDRFSAERTGGSVSTLTIQRTQQEDSAVYLCASSRLDGKNIQYFGAGTRLSVL.

In nucleotides, the CDR3 is TGTGCCAGCAGCCGCGGAGGGACAGGGGGAGAGACCCAGTACTTC. The encoded protein is CASSRGGTGGETQYF. The J gene is TRBJ2-5, the V gene TRBV28; 11 nucleotides align to TRBD1. J gave up 4 bases and V 6 bases, and 7 bases lay outside the gene matches. CDR1 and CDR2 from the germline V gene are MDHEN and SYDVKM. The length of the CDR3 is 15 residues.

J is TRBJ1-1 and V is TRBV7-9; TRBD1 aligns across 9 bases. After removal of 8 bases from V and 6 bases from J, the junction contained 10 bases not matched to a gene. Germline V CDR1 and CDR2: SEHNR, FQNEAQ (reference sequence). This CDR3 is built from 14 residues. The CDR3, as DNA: TGTGCCAGCGGGTCATCGACAGGGGGACCTGAAGCTTTCTTT. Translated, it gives CASGSSTGGPEAFF.

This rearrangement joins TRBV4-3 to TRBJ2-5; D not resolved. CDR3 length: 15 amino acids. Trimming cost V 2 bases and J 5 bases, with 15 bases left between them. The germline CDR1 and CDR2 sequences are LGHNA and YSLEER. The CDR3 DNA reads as TGCGCCAGCAGCCAATCAATACAGTTGATTGAGACCCAGTACTTC. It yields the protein CASSQSIQLIETQYF.

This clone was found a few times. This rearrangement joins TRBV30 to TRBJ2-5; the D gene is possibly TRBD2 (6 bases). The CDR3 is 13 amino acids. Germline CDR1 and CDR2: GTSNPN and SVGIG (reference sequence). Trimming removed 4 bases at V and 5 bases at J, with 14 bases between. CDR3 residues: CAWNAGGVETQYF. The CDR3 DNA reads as TGTGCCTGGAATGCGGGCGGGGTGGAGACCCAGTACTTC.

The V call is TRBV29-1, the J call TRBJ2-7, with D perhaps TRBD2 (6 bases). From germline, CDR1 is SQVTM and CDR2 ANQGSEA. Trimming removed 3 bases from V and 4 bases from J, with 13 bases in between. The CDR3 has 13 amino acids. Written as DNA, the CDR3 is TGCAGCGTTGATGGTACGGGGAGGTACGAGCAGTACTTC. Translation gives CSVDGTGRYEQYF.

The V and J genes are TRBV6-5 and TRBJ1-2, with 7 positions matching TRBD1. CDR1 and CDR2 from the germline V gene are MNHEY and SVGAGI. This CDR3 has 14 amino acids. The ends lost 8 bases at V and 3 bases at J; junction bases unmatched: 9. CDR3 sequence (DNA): TGTGCCAGCGGGGGGACAGAGTCCTACTATGGCTACACCTTC. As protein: CASGGTESYYGYTF.

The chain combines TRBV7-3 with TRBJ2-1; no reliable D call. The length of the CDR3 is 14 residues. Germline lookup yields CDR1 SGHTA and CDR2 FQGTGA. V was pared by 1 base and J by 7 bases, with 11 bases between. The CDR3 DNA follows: TGTGCCAGCAGCTTAAGGCTTCCACCGAATGAGCAGTTCTTC. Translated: CASSLRLPPNEQFF.

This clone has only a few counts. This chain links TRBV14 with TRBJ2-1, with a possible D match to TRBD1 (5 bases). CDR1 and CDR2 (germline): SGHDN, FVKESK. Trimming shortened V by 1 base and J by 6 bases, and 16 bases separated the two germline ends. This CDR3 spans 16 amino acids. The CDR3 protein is CASSQVGPTGGNEQFF. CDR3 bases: TGTGCCAGCAGCCAAGTGGGCCCTACAGGTGGCAATGAGCAGTTCTTC.

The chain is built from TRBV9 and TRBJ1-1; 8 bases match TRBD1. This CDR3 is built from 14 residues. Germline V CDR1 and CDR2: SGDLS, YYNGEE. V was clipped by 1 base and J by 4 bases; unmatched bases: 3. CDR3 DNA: TGTGCCAGCAGCGTACAGGGGGCTAGCACTGAAGCTTTCTTT. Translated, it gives CASSVQGASTEAFF.

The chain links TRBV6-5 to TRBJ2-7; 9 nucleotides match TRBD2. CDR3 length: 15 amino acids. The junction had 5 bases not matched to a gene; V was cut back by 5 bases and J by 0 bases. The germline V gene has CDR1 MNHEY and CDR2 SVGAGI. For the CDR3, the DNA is TGTGCCAGCAGTACCCGACTAGCGGCCTCCTACGAGCAGTACTTC. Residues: CASSTRLAASYEQYF.

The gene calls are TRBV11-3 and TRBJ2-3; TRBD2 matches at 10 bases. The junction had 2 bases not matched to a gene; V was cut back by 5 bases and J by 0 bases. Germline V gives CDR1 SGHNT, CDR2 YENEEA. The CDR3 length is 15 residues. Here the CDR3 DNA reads TGTGCCAGCAGCCCGGGACTAGCGAGCACAGATACGCAGTATTTT. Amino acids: CASSPGLASTDTQYF.

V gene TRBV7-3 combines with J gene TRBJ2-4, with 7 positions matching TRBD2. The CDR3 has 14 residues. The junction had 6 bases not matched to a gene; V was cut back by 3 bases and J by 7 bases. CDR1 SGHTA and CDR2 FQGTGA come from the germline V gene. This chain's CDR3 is CASSFGGSANIQYF. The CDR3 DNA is TGTGCCAGCAGCTTCGGGGGGAGCGCGAACATTCAGTACTTC.

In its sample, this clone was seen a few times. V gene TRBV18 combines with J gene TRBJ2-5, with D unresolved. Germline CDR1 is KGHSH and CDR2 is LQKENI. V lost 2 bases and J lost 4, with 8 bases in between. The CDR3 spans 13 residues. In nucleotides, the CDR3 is TGTGCCAGCTCACCAGACCTAGGAGAGACCCAGTACTTC. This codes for CASSPDLGETQYF.

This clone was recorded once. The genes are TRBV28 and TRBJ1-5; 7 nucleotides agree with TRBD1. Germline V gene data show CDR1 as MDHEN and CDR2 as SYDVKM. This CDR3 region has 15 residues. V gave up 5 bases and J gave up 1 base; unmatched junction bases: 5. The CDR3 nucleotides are TGTGCCAGCAGTCTCACAGGGGTCAGCAATCAGCCCCAGCATTTT. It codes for CASSLTGVSNQPQHF.

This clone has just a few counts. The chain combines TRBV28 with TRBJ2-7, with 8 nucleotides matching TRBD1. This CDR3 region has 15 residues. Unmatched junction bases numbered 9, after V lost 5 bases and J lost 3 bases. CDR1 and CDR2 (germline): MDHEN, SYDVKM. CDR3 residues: CASSLVQGAVYEQYF. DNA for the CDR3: TGTGCCAGCAGTCTTGTCCAGGGGGCCGTCTACGAGCAGTACTTC. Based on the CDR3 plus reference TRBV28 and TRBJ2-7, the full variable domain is DVKVTQSSRYLVKRTGEKVFLECVQDMDHENMFWYRQDPGLGLRLIYFSYDVKMKEKGDIPEGYSVSREKKERFSLILESASTNQTSMYLCASSLVQGAVYEQYFGPGTRLTVT.

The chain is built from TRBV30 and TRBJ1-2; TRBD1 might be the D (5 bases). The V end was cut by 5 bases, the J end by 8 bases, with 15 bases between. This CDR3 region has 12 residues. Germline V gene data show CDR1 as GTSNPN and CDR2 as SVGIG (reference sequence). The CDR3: CAWDSDSPGYTF. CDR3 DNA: TGTGCCTGGGATTCCGACAGTCCCGGCTACACCTTC.

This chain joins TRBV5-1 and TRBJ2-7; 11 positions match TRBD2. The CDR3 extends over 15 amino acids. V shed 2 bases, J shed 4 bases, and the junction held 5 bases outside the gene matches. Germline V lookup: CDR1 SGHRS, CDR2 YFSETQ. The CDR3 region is CASSLSGTSGYEQYF. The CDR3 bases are TGCGCCAGCAGCTTATCCGGGACTAGCGGATACGAGCAGTACTTC.

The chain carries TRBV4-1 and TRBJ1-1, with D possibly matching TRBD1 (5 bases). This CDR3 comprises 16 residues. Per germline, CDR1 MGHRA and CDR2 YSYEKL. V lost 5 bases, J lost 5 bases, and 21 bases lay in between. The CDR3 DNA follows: TGCGCCAGCAGCTCAGGCGGGGGTGGGGTGTGGACTGAAGCTTTCTTT. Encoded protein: CASSSGGGGVWTEAFF.

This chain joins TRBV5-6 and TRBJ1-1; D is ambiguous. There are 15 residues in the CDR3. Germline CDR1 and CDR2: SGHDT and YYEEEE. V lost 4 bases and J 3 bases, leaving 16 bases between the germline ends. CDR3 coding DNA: TGTGCCAGCAGCCGCGTGCGGGATAGGGACACTGAAGCTTTCTTT. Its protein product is CASSRVRDRDTEAFF. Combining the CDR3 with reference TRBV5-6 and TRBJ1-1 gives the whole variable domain DAGVTQSPTHLIKTRGQQVTLRCSPKSGHDTVSWYQQALGQGPQFIFQYYEEEERQRGNFPDRFSGHQFPNYSSELNVNALLLGDSALYLCASSRVRDRDTEAFFGQGTRLTVV.

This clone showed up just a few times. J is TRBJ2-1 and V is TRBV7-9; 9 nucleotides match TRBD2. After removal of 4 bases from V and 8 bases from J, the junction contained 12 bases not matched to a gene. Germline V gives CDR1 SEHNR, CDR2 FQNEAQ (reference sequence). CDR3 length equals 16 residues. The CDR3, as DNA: TGTGCCAGCAGCTCACCCCTAGCGGGAATAGGGGATGAGCAGTTCTTC. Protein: CASSSPLAGIGDEQFF.

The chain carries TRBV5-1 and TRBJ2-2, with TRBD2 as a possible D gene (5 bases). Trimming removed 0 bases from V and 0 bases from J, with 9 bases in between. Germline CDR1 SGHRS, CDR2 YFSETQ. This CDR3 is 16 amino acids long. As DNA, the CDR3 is TGCGCCAGCAGCTTGGCGGTAGCGCCGAACACCGGGGAGCTGTTTTTT. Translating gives CASSLAVAPNTGELFF. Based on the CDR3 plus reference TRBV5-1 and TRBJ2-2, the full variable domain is KAGVTQTPRYLIKTRGQQVTLSCSPISGHRSVSWYQQTPGQGLQFLFEYFSETQRNKGNFPGRFSGRQFSNSRSEMNVSTLELGDSALYLCASSLAVAPNTGELFFGEGSRLTVL.

This CDR3 is CASSTAPSYNSPLHF. The CDR3 nucleotides are TGTGCCAGCAGCACAGCCCCGTCTTATAATTCACCCCTCCACTTT. The chain has TRBV28 and TRBJ1-6; D remains unclear. Looked up from germline, CDR1 is MDHEN and CDR2 is SYDVKM. V was cut by 6 bases and J by 4 bases, with 13 bases left in between. The CDR3 spans 15 residues.

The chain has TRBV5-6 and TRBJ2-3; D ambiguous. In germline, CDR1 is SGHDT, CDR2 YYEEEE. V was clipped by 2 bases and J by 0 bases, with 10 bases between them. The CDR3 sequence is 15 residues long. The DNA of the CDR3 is TGTGCCAGCAGCTTCGCAAGCCCTAGCACAGATACGCAGTATTTT. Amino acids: CASSFASPSTDTQYF.

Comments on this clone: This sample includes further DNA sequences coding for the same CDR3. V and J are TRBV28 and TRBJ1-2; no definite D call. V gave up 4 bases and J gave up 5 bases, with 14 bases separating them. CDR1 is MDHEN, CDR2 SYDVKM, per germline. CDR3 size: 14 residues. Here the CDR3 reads CASSSPGGSYGYTF. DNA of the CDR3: TGTGCCAGCAGTTCTCCGGGAGGGTCATATGGCTACACCTTC.

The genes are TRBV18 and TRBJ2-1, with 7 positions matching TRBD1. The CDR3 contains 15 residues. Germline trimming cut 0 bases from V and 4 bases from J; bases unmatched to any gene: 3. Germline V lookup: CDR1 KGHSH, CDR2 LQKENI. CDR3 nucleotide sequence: TGTGCCAGCTCACCACCTTGGGACAGATACAATGAGCAGTTCTTC. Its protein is CASSPPWDRYNEQFF.

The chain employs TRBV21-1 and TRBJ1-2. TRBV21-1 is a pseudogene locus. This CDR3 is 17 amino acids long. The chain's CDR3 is CASSKGRYPGHINGYTF. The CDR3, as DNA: TGTGCCAGCAGCAAGGGGAGGTATCCAGGGCATATCAACGGCTACACCTTC.